The clone carrying this T cell receptor beta chain was seen only once. Clones were read by immunoSEQ multiplex PCR, and TCRdb kept only the in-frame ones, dropping some. Among around 94,000 clones listed, about 95% were seen once. The data were obtained in a study of cytomegalovirus exposure and HLA in healthy donors. The V segment lost 4 bases and the J segment 5 bases; nucleotides outside the gene matches: 7. The germline V gene has CDR1 SGHAT and CDR2 FQNNGV. This CDR3 is built from 15 residues. The origin of this receptor is a young woman in good health and CMV-seronegative. The specimen was PBMCs. The V call is TRBV11-2, the J call TRBJ1-1, with 10 bases that match TRBD1. The CDR3 spells CASSSTGGVWTEAFF. The CDR3 DNA reads as TGTGCCAGCAGCTCGACAGGGGGCGTTTGGACTGAAGCTTTCTTT.